This is a list of T cell receptor beta chains from one sample in a study of CD8+CD57+ T cells in acquired aplastic anemia. TCRdb fed the reads into MiXCR, producing one record per CDR3 protein. The table lists some 200,000 distinct CDR3 sequences, almost 50% of them singletons. Source material: sorted CD4+, CD8+, or CD8+CD57+ T cells (not recorded which) from PBMCs. These receptors came from a human donor with aplastic anemia. The CDR3 runs from the conserved cysteine through the conserved F or W. A D gene is named only where the DNA matches it firmly. Some rows mark clone size as missing; the rest say once, few, many or name a class of expanded clone.

TRBV2,.,13,TRBD1,TRBJ2-7,CASSVQGDYEQYF,TGTGCCAGCAGTGTACAGGGGGACTACGAGCAGTACTTC
TRBV20-1,.,14,TRBD2,TRBJ2-5,CSASVWTSGETQYF,TGCAGTGCTAGCGTTTGGACTAGCGGGGAGACCCAGTACTTC
TRBV15,once,14,TRBD2,TRBJ2-1,CATSTGTSLNEQFF,TGTGCCACCTCGACAGGGACTAGCTTAAATGAGCAGTTCTTC
TRBV9,many,15,.,TRBJ2-3,CASSVEVVSTDTQYF,TGTGCCAGCAGCGTAGAGGTGGTTAGCACAGATACGCAGTATTTT
TRBV7-2,.,15,TRBD1,TRBJ1-4,CASSLDPGGYEKLFF,TGTGCCAGCAGCTTAGATCCAGGGGGCTATGAAAAACTGTTTTTT
TRBV6-6,many,17,.,TRBJ1-5,CASRPRGGYVSNQPQHF,TGTGCCAGCAGGCCCCGCGGGGGGTATGTTAGCAATCAGCCCCAGCATTTT
TRBV18,few,13,.,TRBJ1-6,CASSSTQNSPLHF,TGTGCCAGCTCTTCGACTCAAAATTCACCCCTCCACTTT
TRBV5-8,.,13,.,TRBJ2-7,CASSLDGRYEQYF,TGTGCCAGCAGCTTGGATGGCAGATACGAGCAGTACTTC
TRBV11-3,.,13,.,TRBJ1-1,CASRTDGNTEAFF,TGTGCCAGCAGAACCGACGGGAACACTGAAGCTTTCTTT
TRBV5-1,many,14,TRBD1,TRBJ2-7,CASREGTGMYEQYF,TGCGCCAGCAGAGAAGGGACAGGGATGTACGAGCAGTACTTC
TRBV25-1,.,19,.,TRBJ1-1,CASSEVEGRGGRMNTEAFF,TGTGCCAGCAGTGAAGTGGAAGGTAGGGGCGGAAGGATGAACACTGAAGCTTTCTTT
TRBV6-2/TRBV6-3,.,16,TRBD1,TRBJ2-3,CASSKGQGVFTDTQYF,TGTGCCAGCAGCAAAGGACAGGGGGTCTTCACAGATACGCAGTATTTT
TRBV28,few,13,TRBD1,TRBJ2-7,CASSYRGTYEQYF,TGTGCCAGCAGCTACAGGGGTACCTACGAGCAGTACTTC
TRBV10-3,many,16,TRBD1,TRBJ2-5,CAISDSFGQGQETQYF,TGTGCCATCAGTGATTCATTTGGACAGGGCCAAGAGACCCAGTACTTC
TRBV18,few,14,TRBD2,TRBJ2-7,CASSPPGGSGEQYF,TGTGCCAGCTCACCTCCCGGGGGGTCGGGCGAGCAGTACTTC
TRBV19,.,18,TRBD1,TRBJ1-6,CAGSQQGGATGDNSPLHF,TGTGCCGGTAGTCAACAGGGGGGGGCGACAGGTGATAATTCACCCCTCCACTTT